This T cell receptor (beta chain) appears in the sequencing data of a study of T cells after posttransplantation cyclophosphamide (dated by TCRdb to between 2015 and 2016). Turning to the overall study: Using TRB sequencing, the study followed how the T cell repertoire reconstituted after myeloablative bone marrow transplantation in which posttransplantation cyclophosphamide served as GVHD prophylaxis. Because TRA and TRB clonality correlated tightly in roughly 10 samples, the subsequent TCR analyses were limited to TRB only. In 3 patients, up to roughly 3 additional blood samples taken between 2 and 5.2 years after transplant also underwent TRB sequencing, as did pretransplant blood from a handful of patients. Samples from approximately 40 PTCy-treated patients and under 20 related bone marrow donors of those patients were subjected to antigen receptor sequencing. Blood from all 35 or so PTCy patients with 1-year posttransplant specimens was subjected to TRB sequencing. Public TRB sequences were checked against a database of over 3,000 sequences associated with responses to pathogens, tumor antigens, self-antigens and alloantigens. What the authors observed across the whole study: The TRB repertoires of T cells infiltrating skin or the GI tract showed only limited overlap with the TRB repertoires found in blood. At 1-2 months, donor-recipient similarity was low but rose over the first year, and the later blood repertoires were often dominated by donor CD8+ memory clones. Across the approximately 46 patients, TRB clonality was highly associated with recipient CMV seropositivity and CMV reactivation, and diversity with PTCy was similar to that in the CNI/methotrexate controls.

TRB sequencing was run on genomic DNA with either the immunoSEQ assay at survey resolution or the hsTCRB kit. On the authors' methods: The immunoSEQ software was used for initial read processing, and the LymphoSeq R package was used for repertoire analyses. Clonality was computed as 1 minus normalized Shannon entropy; Gini coefficient was also calculated for each TRB dataset. Phenotypes of unsorted samples were inferred by mapping TRB sequences from sorted subsets of the recipient or donor onto the same recipient's unsorted samples. The source is immuneACCESS, and TCRdb retained only in-frame sequences with V and J called. Part of the clones is not carried over; for the studies checked, unresolved V genes explain less than half of this, and the remainder is unexplained. V, J and clone size are taken as reported in that table, and D and trimming were inferred from the DNA itself. Listed for this sample are about 24,000 clones, none observed only a single time. The biggest ten clones account for approximately 4.8% of the sample.

This clone was counted many times. The specificity of this receptor is unknown. No much larger clone exists at a distance of one base, and base qualities are not known. On the day of marrow donation, related bone marrow donors gave peripheral blood samples. Peripheral blood and bone marrow mononuclear cells were isolated by Ficoll-Hypaque density centrifugation and were cryopreserved. The germline V and J ends show losses of 4 bases and 5 bases respectively, and no gene match explains 8 bases of the junction. There are 15 amino acids in the CDR3, from cysteine to phenylalanine inclusive. This entry keeps only the CDR3 DNA: 45 bases, framed from base 1. The germline V gene (reference sequence) gives CDR1 as SGHNT and CDR2 as YYREEE.

The rearranged chain carries TRBV5-4 and TRBJ2-2, and 7 junctional nucleotides match TRBD2. The TCR sequence derives from a woman between 50 and 59 years old in good health, CMV-negative, and a related stem cell transplant donor. The source material was PBMCs. CDR3 loop: CASSPDGGGTGELFF. The sequenced DNA is TGTGCCAGCAGCCCGGACGGGGGAGGGACCGGGGAGCTGTTTTTT.